The 19 T cell receptor beta chains in this list originate from one sample, sequenced in a study of cytomegalovirus exposure and HLA in healthy donors. Primers: 60 Vbeta forward and 13 Jbeta reverse. The table came from immunoSEQ multiplex PCR; TCRdb's copy has only in-frame clones and leaves some out. The sample lists more than 90,000 clones; 65% to 80% were seen once. The sequenced sample consisted of PBMCs. The origin of the receptors is a middle-aged man in good health and CMV-seropositive.

This clone showed up just a few times. The V call is TRBV11-2, the J call TRBJ1-2, with 7 positions matching TRBD1. Germline trimming cut 4 bases from V and 4 bases from J; bases unmatched to any gene: 6. Germline CDR1 and CDR2: SGHAT and FQNNGV. CDR3 size: 14 residues. CDR3 DNA: TGTGCCAGCAGCTCCGTAGCAGGGGGCTATGGCTACACCTTC. Encoded protein: CASSSVAGGYGYTF. Full variable domain (missing parts from reference TRBV11-2 and TRBJ1-2): EAGVAQSPRYKIIEKRQSVAFWCNPISGHATLYWYQQILGQGPKLLIQFQNNGVVDDSQLPKDRFSAERLKGVDSTLKIQPAKLEDSAVYLCASSSVAGGYGYTFGSGTRLTVV.

This sequence joins TRBV19 and TRBJ1-2; TRBD1 matches at 10 bases. Trimming removed 6 bases from V and 6 bases from J; junction bases left unmatched: 16. The CDR3 runs to 17 residues. Per the germline V gene, CDR1 is LNHDA and CDR2 is SQIVND (reference sequence). The DNA for the CDR3 is TGTGCCAGTAGCCCCACCCTCTGGGACAGGGGAAGAGATGGCTACACCTTC. Its protein is CASSPTLWDRGRDGYTF.

The V and J genes are TRBV6-6 and TRBJ2-1; the match to TRBD2 covers 10 bases. From germline, CDR1 is MNHNY and CDR2 SVGAGI (reference sequence). V was clipped by 5 bases and J by 15 bases; unmatched bases: 13. CDR3 length: 14 amino acids. The CDR3 is CASSKSGGARTGFF. CDR3 DNA sequence: TGTGCCAGCAGTAAAAGCGGGGGGGCTCGCACGGGGTTCTTC.

This clone occurred a few times. The genes are TRBV7-3 and TRBJ2-2; the match to TRBD2 covers 16 bases. Per the germline V gene, CDR1 is SGHTA and CDR2 is FQGTGA. J gave up 0 bases and V 0 bases, and 7 bases lay outside the gene matches. This CDR3 spans 21 amino acids. The DNA of the CDR3 is TGTGCCAGCAGCTTAACGAGGGGGACTAGCGGGGGGGCCTCGAACACCGGGGAGCTGTTTTTT. Translating gives CASSLTRGTSGGASNTGELFF.

The gene calls are TRBV4-3 and TRBJ2-1, with 8 bases identical to TRBD1. The CDR3 contains 15 residues. Germline assignment: CDR1 LGHNA and CDR2 YSLEER. Germline trimming cut 2 bases from V and 7 bases from J; bases unmatched to any gene: 7. In DNA form, the CDR3 reads TGCGCCAGCAGCCAAATTGGACAGGGTAGAAATGAGCAGTTCTTC. This sequence encodes CASSQIGQGRNEQFF.

V is TRBV4-1 and J is TRBJ2-2; TRBD2 matches 8 bases. CDR1 and CDR2 (germline): MGHRA, YSYEKL. V shed 4 bases and J 5 bases; nucleotides not matched to a gene: 9. CDR3 size: 16 residues. The CDR3 DNA reads TGCGCCAGCAGCCTCCTCAGCGGGGGAGTTACCGGGGAGCTGTTTTTT. Residues: CASSLLSGGVTGELFF.

The chain joins TRBV7-9 to TRBJ2-7, with a weak D call TRBD1 (5 bases). V gave up 2 bases and J gave up 3 bases, with 17 bases separating them. Germline V gene sequence: CDR1 SEHNR, CDR2 FQNEAQ (reference sequence). The CDR3 length is 16 residues. This CDR3 is CASSLFVGAPSYEQYF. The CDR3 nucleotides read TGTGCCAGCAGCTTATTTGTAGGGGCCCCTAGCTACGAGCAGTACTTC.

V gene TRBV6-6 combines with J gene TRBJ2-2; D ambiguous. Germline V gene data show CDR1 as MNHNY and CDR2 as SVGAGI (reference sequence). There are 12 residues in the CDR3. V lost 6 bases and J 7 bases, leaving 9 bases between the germline ends. This CDR3 is CASSSLGGELFF. The DNA of the CDR3 is TGTGCCAGCAGCTCGCTAGGCGGGGAGCTGTTTTTT.

The chain carries TRBV5-6 and TRBJ1-2; a possible D gene is TRBD1 (5 bases). V lost 2 bases, J lost 4 bases, and 12 bases lay in between. Germline V gives CDR1 SGHDT, CDR2 YYEEEE. This CDR3 region has 14 residues. In DNA, the CDR3 is TGTGCCAGCAGCTTTGGGGCCTCGTCCTATGGCTACACCTTC. It translates to CASSFGASSYGYTF.

This clone showed up just once. The chain recombines TRBV5-4 with TRBJ1-2; the match to TRBD1 covers 8 bases. V shed 4 bases, J shed 2 bases, and the junction held 10 bases outside the gene matches. CDR1 and CDR2 (germline): SGHNT, YYREEE (reference sequence). The CDR3 is 16 amino acids. The CDR3 here is CASSTRGQGLNYGYTF. The CDR3 bases are TGTGCCAGCAGCACTCGCGGACAGGGACTAAACTATGGCTACACCTTC.

V is TRBV13 and J is TRBJ2-5; TRBD2 might be the D (5 bases). Germline V gene lookup returns CDR1 PRHDT and CDR2 FYEKMQ (reference sequence). The CDR3 loop spans 13 amino acids. The V end lost 4 bases, the J end lost 10 bases, and 16 bases lay between the germline ends. The CDR3 sequence is CASSSLAAPDQYF. The CDR3 region has the DNA TGTGCCAGCAGCTCCCTAGCCGCTCCTGACCAGTACTTC.

The CDR3 here is CASRPDGQETQYF. CDR3 DNA: TGTGCCAGCAGGCCCGACGGGCAAGAGACCCAGTACTTC. The gene calls are TRBV2 and TRBJ2-5; D is uncertain. The CDR3 sequence is 13 residues long. In germline, CDR1 is SNHLY, CDR2 FYNNEI. Trimming pared 6 bases from V and 2 bases from J, leaving 10 bases between.

This sequence joins TRBV5-1 and TRBJ2-3; 8 nucleotides line up with TRBD2. The CDR3 is 13 amino acids. Per germline, CDR1 SGHRS and CDR2 YFSETQ. V shed 5 bases, J shed 4 bases, and the junction held 3 bases outside the gene matches. The CDR3 here is CASRGGGSDTQYF. CDR3 sequence (DNA): TGCGCCAGCAGAGGCGGGGGGTCAGATACGCAGTATTTT.

This clone was seen a single time. This chain connects TRBV21-1 to TRBJ2-5; the table's TRBD1 call for D was not verified on the DNA. TRBV21-1 is annotated as a pseudogene. The CDR3 runs 17 residues. The CDR3 protein is CASSKVRSGPYQETQYF. Written as DNA, the CDR3 is TGTGCCAGCAGCAAAGTTAGGTCAGGGCCATACCAAGAGACCCAGTACTTC.

The genes are TRBV5-1 and TRBJ1-1; no firm D call. The V and J ends lost 0 bases and 1 base respectively, with 10 bases between them. Germline V CDR1 and CDR2: SGHRS, YFSETQ. The length of the CDR3 is 15 residues. CDR3 protein: CASSLGIQENTEAFF. DNA of the CDR3: TGCGCCAGCAGCTTGGGAATTCAGGAGAACACTGAAGCTTTCTTT.

CDR3 sequence reads: CASSLRRGLGNTEAFF. For the CDR3, the DNA is TGTGCCAGCAGCTTAAGGAGGGGCCTGGGTAACACTGAAGCTTTCTTT. V and J are TRBV7-8 and TRBJ1-1; D is perhaps TRBD1 (5 bases). This CDR3 comprises 16 residues. CDR1 SGHVS and CDR2 FQNEAQ come from the germline V gene. Trimming shortened V by 2 bases and J by 2 bases, and 15 bases separated the two germline ends.

The chain couples TRBV5-6 to TRBJ1-3; the match to TRBD1 covers 9 bases. The CDR3 spans 18 residues. Germline V gene sequence: CDR1 SGHDT, CDR2 YYEEEE. Trimming took 5 bases from V and 0 from J; bases not matched to a gene: 12. This CDR3 is CASSSDRGKGLSGNTIYF. The CDR3 bases are TGTGCCAGCAGTTCCGACAGGGGGAAAGGTCTCTCTGGAAACACCATATATTTT.

This clone was seen only a few times. The gene calls are TRBV6-1 and TRBJ2-7; 8 bases align to TRBD1. CDR3 length: 14 amino acids. Germline trimming cut 6 bases from V and 4 bases from J; bases unmatched to any gene: 8. Germline V CDR1 and CDR2: MNHNS, SASEGT. CDR3 bases: TGTGCCAGCAGAACCGGGACAGGCTCATACGAGCAGTACTTC. Protein product: CASRTGTGSYEQYF.

This clone showed up just once. The J gene is TRBJ1-2, the V gene TRBV6-5, with TRBD1 matching 8 bases. With 6 bases clipped from V and 4 bases from J, the junction kept 4 bases outside the gene matches. The CDR3 is 13 amino acids. Germline V lookup: CDR1 MNHEY, CDR2 SVGAGI. Here the CDR3 reads CASRPQGAYGYTF. In nucleotides, the CDR3 is TGTGCCAGCAGACCCCAGGGGGCCTATGGCTACACCTTC.